The clone carrying this T cell receptor (beta chain) was seen ten or more times. Its antigen is not identified. Using its own MiXCR run on the PCR reads, TCRdb lists one record per CDR3 protein. In the table there are approximately 97,000 distinct CDR3 sequences, around 24% of which are singletons. This sample was taken from a study of molecular identifiers for immune sequencing clone quantification. Study results and caveats: In CMV-specific effectors, clones above 20 copies held over 97% of molecules; naive, under 1%.

The CDR3 length is 13 residues. CDR1 is SGHKS and CDR2 is YYEKEE in the germline V gene (reference sequence). V was pared by 0 bases and J by 2 bases, with 6 bases between. The sequence derives from a human donor in good health. Some libraries in this study had Jurkat cell RNA spiked in. The chain has TRBV5-5 and TRBJ2-7; the D is unclear. The specimen sequenced was naive CD8+ T cells from blood, with Jurkat cell RNA spiked in. Sample subset: FACS-sorted CD8+CD4-CCR7+CD45RA+ naive T cells. The DNA of the CDR3 is TGTGCCAGCAGCTTGGCGAGGCCCTACGAGCAGTACTTC. Encoded protein: CASSLARPYEQYF.